Listed below are T cell receptor beta chains from one sample, sequenced in a study of shared clonotypes between healthy human individuals. The data were produced by immunoSEQ multiplex PCR, yet TCRdb's version contains in-frame clones alone and is incomplete. The sample lists roughly 1,600,000 clones; approximately 98.5% were seen once. The specimen was naive CD4+ T cells sorted from blood. These receptor sequences come from a man aged 25-40 years in good health. Both conserved end residues are part of each CDR3. The D gene is left open where the match is weak. Some rows mark clone size as missing; the rest say once, few, many or name a class of expanded clone.

J: TRBJ2-7
size: once
V: TRBV7-9
length: 12
D: .
CDR3: CASSLDGPEQYF
DNA: TGTGCCAGCAGCTTAGATGGCCCTGAGCAGTACTTC

J: TRBJ2-2
size: .
V: TRBV5-6
length: 13
D: .
CDR3: CASTQEDTGELFF
DNA: TGTGCCAGCACCCAGGAGGACACCGGGGAGCTGTTTTTT

J: TRBJ2-7
size: .
V: TRBV7-9
length: 14
D: TRBD1
CDR3: CASSRTGTVYEQYF
DNA: TGTGCCAGCAGCAGGACAGGTACGGTCTACGAGCAGTACTTC

J: TRBJ2-7
size: .
V: TRBV29-1
length: 13
D: TRBD1
CDR3: CSVPGTGVSEQYF
DNA: TGCAGCGTCCCCGGGACAGGGGTTTCCGAGCAGTACTTC

J: TRBJ2-2
size: .
V: TRBV5-6
length: 12
D: .
CDR3: CASSLGIGELFF
DNA: TGTGCCAGCAGCTTGGGAATAGGGGAGCTGTTTTTT

J: TRBJ2-2
size: .
V: TRBV19
length: 15
D: TRBD1
CDR3: CASSILRTGSRELFF
DNA: TGTGCCAGTAGTATACTGAGGACAGGGTCTCGGGAGCTGTTTTTT

J: TRBJ1-3
size: once
V: TRBV7-2
length: 14
D: .
CDR3: CASSTYNSGNTIYF
DNA: TGTGCCAGCAGCACCTACAACTCTGGAAACACCATATATTTT

J: TRBJ1-2
size: .
V: TRBV10-1
length: 14
D: TRBD1
CDR3: CASSDGQGRGGYTF
DNA: TGCGCCAGCAGCGATGGACAGGGCCGTGGCGGCTACACCTTC

J: TRBJ2-4
size: .
V: TRBV4-3
length: 17
D: .
CDR3: CASSQDGGPSVTNIQYF
DNA: TGCGCCAGCAGCCAAGATGGCGGTCCCAGTGTCACTAACATTCAGTACTTC

J: TRBJ1-2
size: .
V: TRBV30
length: 14
D: TRBD1
CDR3: CAWSPDRESYGYTF
DNA: TGTGCCTGGAGTCCCGACAGGGAGAGCTATGGCTACACCTTC

J: TRBJ1-2
size: .
V: TRBV5-5
length: 15
D: .
CDR3: CASTSLGQGNYGYTF
DNA: TGTGCCAGCACCTCCTTAGGGCAGGGGAACTATGGCTACACCTTC

J: TRBJ1-1
size: .
V: TRBV28
length: 14
D: TRBD1
CDR3: CASRGPGGFAEAFF
DNA: TGTGCCAGCAGGGGGCCAGGGGGTTTCGCTGAAGCTTTCTTT

J: TRBJ2-1
size: .
V: TRBV29-1
length: 11
D: .
CDR3: CSVGQANEQFF
DNA: TGCAGCGTTGGACAGGCCAATGAGCAGTTCTTC

J: TRBJ1-4
size: .
V: TRBV5-1
length: 13
D: .
CDR3: CASSLGANEKLFF
DNA: TGCGCCAGCAGCTTAGGGGCTAATGAAAAACTGTTTTTT

J: TRBJ2-2
size: .
V: TRBV18
length: 15
D: TRBD2
CDR3: CASSPSSGVHGELFF
DNA: TGTGCCAGCTCACCATCTAGCGGGGTTCACGGGGAGCTGTTTTTT

J: TRBJ2-7
size: .
V: TRBV27
length: 14
D: TRBD2
CDR3: CASSLPGTSYEQYF
DNA: TGTGCCAGCAGTTTGCCCGGGACTAGCTACGAGCAGTACTTC

J: TRBJ2-5
size: .
V: TRBV5-6
length: 13
D: .
CDR3: CASSSDVRETQYF
DNA: TGTGCCAGCAGCTCGGACGTGCGCGAGACCCAGTACTTC

J: TRBJ2-3
size: once
V: TRBV29-1
length: 13
D: .
CDR3: CSVALRTTDTQYF
DNA: TGCAGCGTTGCGTTGCGGACCACAGATACGCAGTATTTT

J: TRBJ1-6
size: .
V: TRBV5-4
length: 15
D: .
CDR3: CASSLGWYGGSPLHF
DNA: TGTGCCAGCAGCTTGGGGTGGTACGGGGGTTCACCCCTCCACTTT

J: TRBJ2-2
size: once
V: TRBV28
length: 15
D: TRBD1
CDR3: CASSLPQGAGGELFF
DNA: TGTGCCAGCAGTTTACCGCAGGGGGCGGGCGGGGAGCTGTTTTTT

J: TRBJ2-7
size: .
V: TRBV11-2
length: 14
D: .
CDR3: CASSPGTFSYEQYF
DNA: TGTGCCAGCAGCCCCGGGACCTTCTCCTACGAGCAGTACTTC

J: TRBJ2-3
size: .
V: TRBV7-2
length: 16
D: TRBD2
CDR3: CASSPTWGRATDTQYF
DNA: TGTGCCAGCAGCCCCACCTGGGGGAGGGCAACAGATACGCAGTATTTT